The rows below give T cell receptor beta chains drawn from one sample of a study of T cells in Graves' hyperthyroidism and ophthalmopathy. TCRdb reanalysed the multiplex PCR reads using MiXCR and keeps one entry per CDR3 protein. The table shows about 690,000 distinct CDR3 sequences, with 17% occurring only once. Sequenced sample: blood. The receptors derive from a man aged 45-65 years with Graves' hyperthyroidism. Each CDR3 is given with its conserved first and last residue. D genes are given only for firm matches. Not every row has a clone size; where given, it reads once, few, many or a size class.

v_call,j_call,d_call,clone_size,cdr3_aa,cdr3_nt
TRBV30,TRBJ1-5,TRBD1,.,CAWSATGGSQPQHF,TGTGCCTGGAGTGCGACAGGGGGATCTCAGCCCCAGCATTTT
TRBV6-1,TRBJ2-1,.,many,CASSRGPQDEQFF,TGTGCCAGCAGTAGAGGCCCCCAAGATGAGCAGTTCTTC
TRBV29-1,TRBJ2-2,.,.,CSTRGRDTGELFF,TGCAGCACCCGGGGTCGGGACACCGGGGAGCTGTTTTTT
TRBV30,TRBJ2-2,.,many,CAWFPKIGLRPTGELFF,TGTGCCTGGTTCCCTAAAATCGGACTAAGACCCACCGGGGAGCTGTTTTTT
TRBV19,TRBJ2-6,TRBD1,many,CASRTGSSGANVLTF,TGTGCCAGTAGGACAGGGAGTTCTGGGGCCAACGTCCTGACTTTC
TRBV18,TRBJ1-1,.,few,CASSLTGRIAEAFF,TGTGCCAGCTCCCTCACAGGGAGGATTGCTGAAGCTTTCTTT
TRBV19,TRBJ2-7,TRBD2,.,CASSTPGLAGGSDSEQYF,TGTGCCAGTAGTACCCCGGGACTAGCGGGAGGGAGCGATTCCGAGCAGTACTTC
TRBV24-1,TRBJ2-5,TRBD1,many,CATSDAQAQGQETQYF,TGTGCCACCAGTGATGCCCAGGCACAGGGGCAAGAGACCCAGTACTTC
TRBV6-1,TRBJ2-1,TRBD2,many,CASSSSAGTSEKNEQFF,TGTGCCAGCAGCTCCTCCGCCGGGACTAGCGAAAAAAATGAGCAGTTCTTC
TRBV9,TRBJ1-5,.,few,CASSKDINQPQHF,TGTGCCAGCAGCAAGGACATCAATCAGCCCCAGCATTTT
TRBV7-9,TRBJ2-1,.,.,CASSQDYLRRFF,TGTGCCAGCAGCCAAGACTACTTGAGGCGGTTCTTC
TRBV29-1,TRBJ2-1,TRBD2,many,CSALGTSNEQFF,TGCAGCGCGCTCGGGACTAGCAATGAGCAGTTCTTC
TRBV3-1,TRBJ2-7,TRBD2,few,CASSHPTSGRTYEQYF,TGTGCCAGCAGCCATCCTACTAGCGGGAGAACCTACGAGCAGTACTTC
TRBV20-1,TRBJ2-7,TRBD2,few,CSALSATSGTLSYEQYF,TGCAGTGCCCTTTCCGCGACTAGCGGAACCCTCTCCTACGAGCAGTACTTC
TRBV2,TRBJ1-3,.,.,CASSEEGSAGGNTIYF,TGTGCCAGCAGTGAAGAGGGTTCGGCCGGTGGAAACACCATATATTTT
TRBV29-1,TRBJ1-2,TRBD1,.,CSVTGTGGYYGYTF,TGCAGCGTTACAGGGACAGGGGGTTACTATGGCTACACCTTC
TRBV6-1,TRBJ2-7,TRBD2,.,CASSETTSGRIEQYF,TGTGCCAGCAGTGAAACGACTAGCGGGAGGATAGAGCAGTACTTC
TRBV12-3/TRBV12-4,TRBJ1-2,.,.,CASSFSIGVDYGYTF,TGTGCCAGCAGTTTTTCGATAGGGGTGGACTATGGCTACACCTTC
TRBV20-1,TRBJ1-4,TRBD1,few,CSAAPGQGNEKLFF,TGCAGTGCAGCTCCGGGACAGGGGAATGAAAAACTGTTTTTT